The TCR beta chain under discussion was sequenced for a study of blood T cell repertoires in COVID-19. This CDR3 spans 15 amino acids. Germline CDR1 and CDR2: LNHNV and YYDKDF (reference sequence). V lost 0 bases to trimming and J lost 5 bases, with 10 bases between them. Clones were read by immunoSEQ multiplex PCR, and TCRdb kept only the in-frame ones, dropping some. The data contain 200,000 to 250,000 clones, approximately 88% of them singletons. The sequencing input was PBMCs or T cells enriched from blood (not recorded which). V gene TRBV15 combines with J gene TRBJ1-4; no firm D call. The TCR comes from a woman aged 25 to 39 who had been exposed to COVID-19. In nucleotides, the CDR3 is TGTGCCACCAGCAGAGATGTGGCAGTAAATGAAAAACTGTTTTTT. Its translation: CATSRDVAVNEKLFF.